This T cell receptor beta chain was recorded in a study of regulatory T cells in long-lasting Graves disease. This clonotype was seen more than once but under ten times. Antigen unknown. The CDR3 runs to 16 residues. V shed 0 bases and J shed 4 bases, with 15 bases lying between them. The germline CDR1 and CDR2 sequences are SGHTS and YDEGEE. Construction of the TCR beta libraries employed iRepertoire HTBI primers in conjunction with Arm-PCR of CDR3 regions. In TCRdb, the multiplex PCR reads were re-called with MiXCR into one record per CDR3 protein. The sample shows about 610,000 distinct CDR3 sequences, 15% to 20% of them seen only once. As to time point: newly diagnosed GD, antithyroid drugs for less than 3 months. PBMC RNA served as the TCR library source. Regarding the study as a whole: When disease was persistent, TRBV28, TRBJ1-2 and TRBJ2-5 were the favored segments. Study of thyroid tissue was not done, with only peripheral blood studied. Clonotypes that were public and shared totalled 2,500 to 3,500 in persistent patients versus approximately 970 in new patients.

The sample was also linked to a second study, of T cells in Graves' hyperthyroidism and ophthalmopathy.

The chain has TRBV5-8 and TRBJ2-3; no clear D. Specimen: peripheral blood mononuclear cells (PBMCs), collected at new diagnosis, from a patient treated with antithyroid drugs. This sequence was found in a man between 18 and 35 years old with Graves disease. The CDR3 region has the DNA TGTGCCAGCAGCTTGGGTGGCCTAATGAGCGCAGATACGCAGTATTTT. Protein: CASSLGGLMSADTQYF.